The 17 T cell receptor beta chains given below trace back to one sample, sequenced in a study of Ad26.COV2.S vaccination and SARS-CoV-2 variants. TCRdb keeps only in-frame clones here, not all; method: immunoSEQ multiplex PCR. Of about 420,000 clones listed, approximately 87% were seen once; the top ten hold 3.6%. Stated treatment: roughly 19 received Ad26.COV2.S at low or high dose, single or two shots; about 5 received placebo; per-sample allocation not given. Collection of samples fell on day 63 after the first vaccine or placebo injection. Sequenced here: peripheral blood, sampled in a trial of Ad26.COV2.S vaccine versus placebo. The origin of the receptors is a person between 18 and 59 years old who received the Ad26.COV2.S COVID-19 vaccine or a placebo.

The chain recombines TRBV7-7 with TRBJ2-7; D is perhaps TRBD1 (6 bases). CDR1 is SSHAT and CDR2 is FNYEAQ in the germline V gene (reference sequence). The CDR3 has 18 amino acids. Deletions cut 3 bases from V and 1 base from J, with 22 bases between. The CDR3 nucleotides read TGTGCCAGCAGCTTCAGTTTCTCCCGAACGGACAGTTCCTACGAGCAGTACTTC. Its protein is CASSFSFSRTDSSYEQYF.

The chain couples TRBV28 to TRBJ2-3; D possibly matches TRBD1 or TRBD2 (5 bases each). Germline CDR1 and CDR2: MDHEN and SYDVKM. The CDR3 runs to 15 residues. V was trimmed by 5 bases and J by 4 bases, leaving 16 bases between them. CDR3 protein: CASSKYDGAPDTQYF. The CDR3 DNA is TGTGCCAGCAGTAAATACGACGGGGCGCCAGATACGCAGTATTTT.

The rearrangement links TRBV28 to TRBJ1-2, with D hard to call. CDR1 and CDR2 from the germline V gene are MDHEN and SYDVKM. CDR3 size: 19 residues. Trimming took 3 bases from V and 0 from J, leaving 23 bases between them. In nucleotides, the CDR3 is TGTGCCAGCAGTTTTCTAGACACTCACAGAGATTTCGCTAACTATGGCTACACCTTC. As protein: CASSFLDTHRDFANYGYTF.

This clone was seen more than once but under ten times. This chain uses TRBV5-4 with TRBJ1-1, with D hard to call. Trimming removed 7 bases at V and 4 bases at J, with 14 bases between. The germline CDR1 and CDR2 sequences are SGHNT and YYREEE (reference sequence). The CDR3 sequence is 13 residues long. Here the CDR3 reads CASGPPSGTEAFF. For the CDR3, the DNA is TGTGCCAGCGGTCCACCTTCCGGCACTGAAGCTTTCTTT.

CDR3 residues: CASSVSPGQLNTEAFF. CDR3 DNA: TGTGCCAGCAGCGTCTCTCCAGGACAACTGAACACTGAAGCTTTCTTT. The gene calls are TRBV9 and TRBJ1-1, with TRBD1 as a possible D gene (5 bases). Germline V gives CDR1 SGDLS, CDR2 YYNGEE. CDR3 length: 16 residues. Trimming shortened V by 2 bases and J by 0 bases, and 14 bases separated the two germline ends. The full variable domain, rest sourced from reference TRBV9 and TRBJ1-1, is DSGVTQTPKHLITATGQRVTLRCSPRSGDLSVYWYQQSLDQGLQFLIQYYNGEERAKGNILERFSAQQFPDLHSELNLSSLELGDSALYFCASSVSPGQLNTEAFFGQGTRLTVV.

This clone was seen once. The chain links TRBV7-9 to TRBJ2-2; D not resolved. This CDR3 region has 15 residues. The germline V and J ends were trimmed by 2 bases and 5 bases, with 12 bases remaining between them. Germline V gene sequence: CDR1 SEHNR, CDR2 FQNEAQ (reference sequence). The CDR3 DNA reads TGTGCCAGCAGCTTACAGGCAGAAAGAACCGGGGAGCTGTTTTTT. Encoded protein: CASSLQAERTGELFF.

The chain uses TRBV4-1 and TRBJ2-7; no clear D. Germline V gives CDR1 MGHRA, CDR2 YSYEKL. Trimming left V 1 base short and J 0 bases short, with 10 bases between. The CDR3 spans 15 residues. This chain's CDR3 is CASSQVPRSSYEQYF. The CDR3 DNA reads as TGCGCCAGCAGCCAAGTCCCCAGAAGCTCCTACGAGCAGTACTTC.

The chain joins TRBV19 to TRBJ2-7, with 7 positions matching TRBD1. The CDR3 consists of 15 residues. Germline lookup yields CDR1 LNHDA and CDR2 SQIVND (reference sequence). After removal of 5 bases from V and 2 bases from J, the junction contained 9 bases not matched to a gene. CDR3 protein: CASSPRDRLTYEQYF. DNA of the CDR3: TGTGCCAGTAGTCCTAGGGACAGACTAACCTACGAGCAGTACTTC.

The genes are TRBV30 and TRBJ2-5; 11 nucleotides match TRBD2. Germline loops: CDR1 GTSNPN, CDR2 SVGIG (reference sequence). V was clipped by 1 base and J by 4 bases; unmatched bases: 8. The CDR3 is made up of 16 amino acids. CDR3 DNA sequence: TGTGCCTGGAGTGCTGTGTCGACTAGCGGGGCAGAGACCCAGTACTTC. Amino acid sequence: CAWSAVSTSGAETQYF.

V gene TRBV5-6 combines with J gene TRBJ2-6; D is ambiguous. Trimming pared 4 bases from V and 0 bases from J, leaving 8 bases between. This CDR3 has 15 residues. Germline lookup yields CDR1 SGHDT and CDR2 YYEEEE. This chain's CDR3 is CASSPVFSGANVLTF. CDR3 coding DNA: TGTGCCAGCAGCCCGGTCTTCTCTGGGGCCAACGTCCTGACTTTC.

This clone has only one observation. The rearrangement links TRBV7-9 to TRBJ1-2, with D possibly being TRBD1 (5 bases). Germline lookup yields CDR1 SEHNR and CDR2 FQNEAQ (reference sequence). V was pared by 0 bases and J by 5 bases, with 16 bases between. The CDR3 runs to 16 residues. CDR3 bases: TGTGCCAGCAGCTTAGCACGCGACAGCTTTGCATATGGCTACACCTTC. Translation: CASSLARDSFAYGYTF. The entire variable domain, with the rest obtained from reference TRBV7-9 and TRBJ1-2, is as follows: DTGVSQNPRHKITKRGQNVTFRCDPISEHNRLYWYRQTLGQGPEFLTYFQNEAQLEKSRLLSDRFSAERPKGSFSTLEIQRTEQGDSAMYLCASSLARDSFAYGYTFGSGTRLTVV.

This rearrangement joins TRBV6-2 or TRBV6-3 to TRBJ1-5; D is possibly TRBD1 (6 bases). This CDR3 has 15 amino acids. Germline CDR1 reads MNHEY; CDR2 reads SVGEGT. The V end was cut by 0 bases, the J end by 7 bases, with 13 bases between. The CDR3 sequence is CASSYSGGAGQPQHF. CDR3 in DNA: TGTGCCAGCAGTTACTCCGGGGGGGCTGGCCAGCCCCAGCATTTT.

The chain has TRBV3-1 (or the pseudogene TRBV3-2) and TRBJ2-5; 7 positions match TRBD1. CDR1 and CDR2 from the germline V gene are LGHDT and YNNKEL (reference sequence). There are 15 residues in the CDR3. V trimming: 0 bases; J trimming: 1 base; junction bases outside the gene matches: 2. The CDR3 spells CASSQDYRGQETQYF. The CDR3 bases are TGTGCCAGCAGCCAAGATTACAGGGGCCAAGAGACCCAGTACTTC.

V is TRBV7-9 and J is TRBJ2-2, with unresolved D. This CDR3 is built from 15 residues. In germline, CDR1 is SEHNR, CDR2 FQNEAQ (reference sequence). V shed 2 bases and J shed 0 bases, with 7 bases lying between them. Written as DNA, the CDR3 is TGTGCCAGCAGCTTATTACGGGCGAACACCGGGGAGCTGTTTTTT. Protein product: CASSLLRANTGELFF.

This clone was seen just once. The CDR3 protein is CASSYSRDRGDYGYTF. Here the CDR3 DNA reads TGTGCCAGCAGTTACTCGAGGGACAGGGGAGACTATGGCTACACCTTC. The chain is built from TRBV6-6 and TRBJ1-2; 10 bases map to TRBD1. Germline loops: CDR1 MNHNY, CDR2 SVGAGI (reference sequence). V gave up 0 bases and J gave up 3 bases; unmatched junction bases: 4. The CDR3 consists of 16 residues.

V usage is TRBV9 and J usage is TRBJ2-3, with D possibly being TRBD1 or TRBD2 (6 bases each). The CDR3 extends over 15 amino acids. In germline, CDR1 is SGDLS, CDR2 YYNGEE. V lost 3 bases and J 2 bases, leaving 13 bases between the germline ends. CDR3 nucleotide sequence: TGTGCCAGCAGCGCCGGGGGCACATTCACAGATACGCAGTATTTT. It is translated as CASSAGGTFTDTQYF.

The J gene is TRBJ1-2, the V gene TRBV29-1; no clear D gene. The V end was cut by 2 bases, the J end by 2 bases, with 9 bases between. Germline CDR1 and CDR2: SQVTM and ANQGSEA. There are 13 residues in the CDR3. Here the CDR3 reads CSVERAENYGYTF. CDR3 sequence (DNA): TGCAGCGTTGAACGGGCGGAGAACTATGGCTACACCTTC.